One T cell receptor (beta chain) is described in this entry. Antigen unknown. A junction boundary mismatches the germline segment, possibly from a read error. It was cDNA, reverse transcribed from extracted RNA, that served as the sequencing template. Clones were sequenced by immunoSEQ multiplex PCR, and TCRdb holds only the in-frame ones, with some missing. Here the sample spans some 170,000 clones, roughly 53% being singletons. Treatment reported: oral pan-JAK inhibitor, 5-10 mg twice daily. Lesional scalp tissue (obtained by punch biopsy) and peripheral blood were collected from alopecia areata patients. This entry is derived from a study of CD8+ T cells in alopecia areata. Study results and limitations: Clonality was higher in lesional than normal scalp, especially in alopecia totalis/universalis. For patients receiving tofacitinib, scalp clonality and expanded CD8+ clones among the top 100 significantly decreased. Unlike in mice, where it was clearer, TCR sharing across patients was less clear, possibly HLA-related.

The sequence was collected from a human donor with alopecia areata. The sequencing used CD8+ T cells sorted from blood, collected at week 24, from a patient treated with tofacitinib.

The CDR3 region is CASSQDDRGSDEQFF. CDR3 nucleotides: TGCGCCAGCAGCCAAGATGACCGCGGAAGCGATGAGCAGTTCTTC. The gene calls are TRBV7-9 and TRBJ2-1; D gene ambiguous. The CDR3 has 15 amino acids. Germline CDR1 is SEHNR and CDR2 is FQNEAQ (reference sequence).